This entry lists 27 T cell receptor beta chains sequenced from one sample in a study of long-term antiretroviral therapy in people with HIV. Runs used v3.0 of the immunoSEQ assay and were done at survey level. Data came from immunoSEQ multiplex PCR; TCRdb stores just in-frame clones and leaves some out. The sample holds about 20,000 clones, 90% seen once. The material was unsorted PBMCs, obtained about 4.1 years before starting antiretroviral therapy. The receptor source for this set is a woman in her 30s with HIV.

The CDR3 region has the DNA TGTGCCAGCAGCTTAGATTGGGGGGGCGCCAGCTCCTACAATGAGCAGTTCTTC. Amino acids: CASSLDWGGASSYNEQFF. The chain carries TRBV11-3 and TRBJ2-1; D is possibly TRBD2 (7 bases). Germline CDR1 SGHNT, CDR2 YENEEA. The germline V and J ends were trimmed by 0 bases and 0 bases, with 15 bases remaining between them. The CDR3 covers 18 residues.

CDR3 sequence (DNA): TGTGCCAGCAGTGAAGGGAGGGTAGGGTCGGGGGACACAGATACGCAGTATTTT. It codes for CASSEGRVGSGDTDTQYF. V gene TRBV2 combines with J gene TRBJ2-3; perhaps TRBD2 as D (6 bases). The CDR3 is made up of 18 amino acids. Germline values: CDR1 SNHLY, CDR2 FYNNEI. Trimming cost V 1 base and J 2 bases, with 19 bases left between them.

The rearrangement uses TRBV18 and TRBJ2-3; 12 bases agree with TRBD1. Germline lookup yields CDR1 KGHSH and CDR2 LQKENI. The trim removed 0 bases at V and 1 base at J, leaving 2 bases unmatched. The CDR3 spans 17 residues. The CDR3 DNA sequence: TGTGCCAGCTCACCACCGGGACAGGGGGCCCGCACAGATACGCAGTATTTT. Translating gives CASSPPGQGARTDTQYF.

The chain combines TRBV7-9 with TRBJ2-1; 11 nucleotides align to TRBD2. The CDR3 is 16 residues long. The V and J ends lost 5 bases and 4 bases, in that order; junction bases with no gene match: 7. Germline V gene data show CDR1 as SEHNR and CDR2 as FQNEAQ (reference sequence). CDR3 amino acids: CASSPQTSGAYNEQFF. The CDR3 bases are TGTGCCAGCAGCCCGCAGACTAGCGGGGCTTACAATGAGCAGTTCTTC.

The chain employs TRBV10-1 and TRBJ1-3; 7 bases fit TRBD1. The CDR3 is 17 amino acids. Germline V gives CDR1 WNHNN, CDR2 SYGVQD (reference sequence). The ends lost 4 bases at V and 0 bases at J; junction bases unmatched: 9. The CDR3 spells CASSVADRLSSGNTIYF. In DNA form, the CDR3 reads TGCGCCAGCAGTGTGGCGGACAGGCTTAGCTCTGGAAACACCATATATTTT.

This clone came up once. The rearrangement uses TRBV6-1 and TRBJ1-3, with D perhaps TRBD1 (5 bases). Germline V lookup: CDR1 MNHNS, CDR2 SASEGT. The CDR3 loop spans 15 amino acids. V lost 7 bases, J lost 0 bases, and 13 bases lay in between. The chain's CDR3 is CASIFEGLSGNTIYF. The CDR3 region has the DNA TGTGCCAGCATTTTTGAGGGGCTCTCTGGAAACACCATATATTTT.

The rearrangement uses TRBV19 and TRBJ1-6, with 12 bases lining up with TRBD1. Germline assignment: CDR1 LNHDA and CDR2 SQIVND (reference sequence). CDR3 size: 17 residues. The V gene end was trimmed by 1 base and the J gene end by 8 bases; junction bases not matched to a gene: 6. The CDR3 reads CASSIAPGTGGDSPLHF. Written as DNA, the CDR3 is TGTGCCAGTAGTATAGCCCCCGGGACAGGGGGCGATTCACCCCTCCACTTT. The full variable domain, its missing parts supplied by reference TRBV19 and TRBJ1-6, is DGGITQSPKYLFRKEGQNVTLSCEQNLNHDAMYWYRQDPGQGLRLIYYSQIVNDFQKGDIAEGYSVSREKKESFPLTVTSAQKNPTAFYLCASSIAPGTGGDSPLHFGNGTRLTVT.

The rearrangement uses TRBV2 and TRBJ1-2, with a possible D match to TRBD1 (6 bases). Trimming took off 3 bases at V and 9 bases at J, with 17 bases between the two ends. Germline V gene sequence: CDR1 SNHLY, CDR2 FYNNEI. CDR3 length equals 14 residues. The CDR3 spells CASSEMGPGDRYTF. In nucleotides, the CDR3 is TGTGCCAGCAGTGAGATGGGGCCAGGGGATCGCTACACCTTC. The full variable domain, completed using reference TRBV2 and TRBJ1-2, is EPEVTQTPSHQVTQMGQEVILRCVPISNHLYFYWYRQILGQKVEFLVSFYNNEISEKSEIFDDQFSVERPDGSNFTLKIRSTKLEDSAMYFCASSEMGPGDRYTFGSGTRLTVV.

This clone occurred a few times. The V gene is TRBV6-5, the J gene TRBJ2-2; D is unresolved. The CDR3 runs to 16 residues. V was trimmed by 0 bases and J by 5 bases, leaving 13 bases between them. Germline V gene lookup returns CDR1 MNHEY and CDR2 SVGAGI. The CDR3 DNA follows: TGTGCCAGCAGTTACTCGACGGCCCCGTGGACCGGGGAGCTGTTTTTT. The encoded protein is CASSYSTAPWTGELFF.

The chain joins TRBV5-1 to TRBJ1-1; D is undetermined. V was trimmed by 5 bases and J by 0 bases, leaving 11 bases between them. CDR3 length equals 14 residues. Germline V gene lookup returns CDR1 SGHRS and CDR2 YFSETQ. CDR3 amino acids: CASRRSEMNTEAFF. The DNA for the CDR3 is TGCGCCAGCAGACGCAGTGAAATGAACACTGAAGCTTTCTTT.

The rearrangement links TRBV19 to TRBJ1-2; D ambiguous. CDR3 length: 13 residues. Deletions cut 3 bases from V and 7 bases from J, with 12 bases between. The germline V gene encodes CDR1 LNHDA and CDR2 SQIVND (reference sequence). The CDR3 coding sequence is TGTGCCAGTAGTATTGCCAGGAGCGGTGGCTACACCTTC. Protein product: CASSIARSGGYTF. The full variable domain, completed using reference TRBV19 and TRBJ1-2, is DGGITQSPKYLFRKEGQNVTLSCEQNLNHDAMYWYRQDPGQGLRLIYYSQIVNDFQKGDIAEGYSVSREKKESFPLTVTSAQKNPTAFYLCASSIARSGGYTFGSGTRLTVV.

This chain uses TRBV19 with TRBJ1-1; 8 positions agree with TRBD1. CDR1 is LNHDA, CDR2 SQIVND, per germline (reference sequence). The V gene end was trimmed by 1 base and the J gene end by 5 bases; junction bases not matched to a gene: 6. The CDR3 extends over 15 amino acids. CDR3: CASSIAGGVGTEAFF. CDR3 nucleotides: TGTGCCAGTAGTATAGCAGGGGGCGTTGGGACTGAAGCTTTCTTT.

As DNA, the CDR3 is TGTGCCAGTAGTATCTCAGGGCTTATGAACACTGAAGCTTTCTTT. Translated: CASSISGLMNTEAFF. V and J are TRBV19 and TRBJ1-1; D is perhaps TRBD1 (5 bases). The CDR3 runs 15 residues. Germline-derived CDR1 and CDR2 are LNHDA and SQIVND (reference sequence). Trimming stripped 3 bases from V and 0 bases from J, with 11 bases between.

This chain connects TRBV25-1 to TRBJ2-5; 7 bases are a match to TRBD1. The CDR3 is 16 residues long. With 0 bases clipped from V and 2 bases from J, the junction kept 6 bases outside the gene matches. Germline loops: CDR1 MGHDK, CDR2 SYGVNS. CDR3 loop: CASSEYEGAIQETQYF. Written as DNA, the CDR3 is TGTGCCAGCAGTGAATACGAGGGGGCGATTCAAGAGACCCAGTACTTC. Full variable domain (remainder filled in from reference TRBV25-1 and TRBJ2-5): EADIYQTPRYLVIGTGKKITLECSQTMGHDKMYWYQQDPGMELHLIHYSYGVNSTEKGDLSSESTVSRIRTEHFPLTLESARPSHTSQYLCASSEYEGAIQETQYFGPGTRLLVL.

This chain uses TRBV4-3 with TRBJ1-1, with 10 bases aligning to TRBD1. The germline V gene encodes CDR1 LGHNA and CDR2 YSLEER. The ends lost 3 bases at V and 4 bases at J; junction bases unmatched: 8. This CDR3 comprises 16 residues. The CDR3 DNA follows: TGCGCCAGCAGCCAGGGCGGGACAGGGGTGGCCACTGAAGCTTTCTTT. As protein: CASSQGGTGVATEAFF.

The chain employs TRBV6-5 and TRBJ2-7; TRBD2 aligns across 8 bases. The germline V gene has CDR1 MNHEY and CDR2 SVGAGI. This CDR3 has 16 residues. J lost 6 bases, V lost 2 bases, and 12 bases had no gene match. The CDR3 loop is CASSYDPRGGPSEQYF. The CDR3 nucleotides are TGTGCCAGCAGTTACGACCCTCGGGGGGGCCCGTCCGAGCAGTACTTC.

The CDR3 sequence is CASSLFVRGPRGEQYF. CDR3 in DNA: TGTGCCAGCAGCTTATTCGTGCGGGGGCCTCGGGGCGAGCAGTACTTC. The gene calls are TRBV5-6 and TRBJ2-7, with D perhaps TRBD2 (7 bases). Germline loops: CDR1 SGHDT, CDR2 YYEEEE. V was clipped by 2 bases and J by 6 bases, with 21 bases between them. CDR3 size: 16 residues.

The rearrangement uses TRBV4-3 and TRBJ1-2; tentatively, D is TRBD1 (6 bases). The V gene lost 4 bases and the J gene lost 2 bases, with 14 bases spanning the gap. CDR1 LGHNA and CDR2 YSLEER come from the germline V gene. The CDR3 is made up of 15 amino acids. The CDR3 DNA sequence: TGCGCCAGCAGCCTCGGGACAAACGAAAACTATGGCTACACCTTC. This codes for CASSLGTNENYGYTF.

The J gene is TRBJ2-7, the V gene TRBV19; 8 bases line up with TRBD1. The V segment lost 5 bases and the J segment 1 base; nucleotides outside the gene matches: 7. The CDR3 contains 15 residues. Germline V lookup: CDR1 LNHDA, CDR2 SQIVND (reference sequence). CDR3 coding DNA: TGTGCCAGTAGTGCCGGACAGGGACGTTCCTACGAGCAGTACTTC. Translating it yields CASSAGQGRSYEQYF.

The gene calls are TRBV9 and TRBJ2-2; 9 nucleotides line up with TRBD1. Germline-derived CDR1 and CDR2 are SGDLS and YYNGEE. The V gene end was trimmed by 4 bases and the J gene end by 5 bases; junction bases not matched to a gene: 12. CDR3 length: 17 amino acids. CDR3 DNA: TGTGCCAGCAGCCCGTGGGACAGGGTGAAGACAACCGGGGAGCTGTTTTTT. Amino acids: CASSPWDRVKTTGELFF.

The rearrangement uses TRBV5-6 and TRBJ1-2; D not resolved. Germline CDR1 reads SGHDT; CDR2 reads YYEEEE. V gave up 7 bases and J gave up 1 base, with 14 bases separating them. CDR3 length equals 14 residues. CDR3 in DNA: TGTGCCAGCGGACTCTTGACCCTTAACTATGGCTACACCTTC. It specifies CASGLLTLNYGYTF.

V usage is TRBV5-1 and J usage is TRBJ2-2, with 10 bases that match TRBD1. The germline gives CDR1 SGHRS, CDR2 YFSETQ. The CDR3 is made up of 15 amino acids. V lost 5 bases, J lost 3 bases, and 4 bases stayed unmatched. The chain's CDR3 is CASRSGQGDTGELFF. The CDR3 nucleotides read TGCGCCAGCAGGTCCGGACAGGGGGACACCGGGGAGCTGTTTTTT.

CDR3 bases: TGTGCCAGCAGCTTAGCCGGGACAGCGATAAATTCACCCCTCCACTTT. Translation gives CASSLAGTAINSPLHF. The gene calls are TRBV7-9 and TRBJ1-6; 7 bases are a match to TRBD1. This CDR3 spans 16 amino acids. The trim removed 0 bases at V and 7 bases at J, leaving 6 bases unmatched. Germline V gene lookup returns CDR1 SEHNR and CDR2 FQNEAQ (reference sequence).

Here the CDR3 DNA reads TGTGCCAGCCGGCTAGCGGGGACTAACTCCTACGAGCAGTACTTC. Translation gives CASRLAGTNSYEQYF. This chain joins TRBV5-5 and TRBJ2-7; TRBD2 matches 9 bases. Germline V CDR1 and CDR2: SGHKS, YYEKEE (reference sequence). The V and J ends lost 7 bases and 0 bases, in that order; junction bases with no gene match: 8. The length of the CDR3 is 15 residues.

The V gene is TRBV19, the J gene TRBJ1-5; TRBD1 matches 9 bases. V lost 3 bases, J lost 3 bases, and 6 bases stayed unmatched. CDR3 size: 16 residues. Germline values: CDR1 LNHDA, CDR2 SQIVND (reference sequence). Here the CDR3 reads CASSMSGTGYNQPQHF. CDR3 DNA sequence: TGTGCCAGTAGTATGTCCGGGACAGGGTACAATCAGCCCCAGCATTTT.

The chain has TRBV2 and TRBJ1-1, with TRBD1 matching over 7 bases. The length of the CDR3 is 15 residues. The V gene end was trimmed by 5 bases and the J gene end by 1 base; junction bases not matched to a gene: 7. Germline V gene data show CDR1 as SNHLY and CDR2 as FYNNEI. This CDR3 is CASSPQGIRNTEAFF. The CDR3 nucleotides read TGTGCCAGCAGTCCACAGGGGATCCGGAACACTGAAGCTTTCTTT.

The rearrangement joins TRBV11-2 to TRBJ1-3; D may be TRBD1 (6 bases). CDR1 and CDR2 from the germline V gene are SGHAT and FQNNGV. The CDR3 loop spans 16 amino acids. The V end lost 3 bases, the J end lost 0 bases, and 12 bases lay between the germline ends. Here the CDR3 reads CASSFQGSVSGNTIYF. The CDR3, as DNA: TGTGCCAGCAGCTTCCAGGGGTCCGTCTCTGGAAACACCATATATTTT. The complete variable domain, with remaining parts taken from reference TRBV11-2 and TRBJ1-3, reads EAGVAQSPRYKIIEKRQSVAFWCNPISGHATLYWYQQILGQGPKLLIQFQNNGVVDDSQLPKDRFSAERLKGVDSTLKIQPAKLEDSAVYLCASSFQGSVSGNTIYFGEGSWLTVV.